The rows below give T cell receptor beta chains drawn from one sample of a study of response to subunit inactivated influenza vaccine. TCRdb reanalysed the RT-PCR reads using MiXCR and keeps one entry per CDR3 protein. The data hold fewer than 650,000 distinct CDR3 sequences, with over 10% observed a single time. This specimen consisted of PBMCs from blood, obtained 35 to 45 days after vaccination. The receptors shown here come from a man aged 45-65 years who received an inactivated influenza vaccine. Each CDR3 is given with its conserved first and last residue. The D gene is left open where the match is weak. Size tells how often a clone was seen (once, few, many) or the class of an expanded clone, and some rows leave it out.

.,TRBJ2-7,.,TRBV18,CASSPRSTSEQYF,TGTGCCAGCTCACCACGCTCCACTAGCGAGCAGTACTTC
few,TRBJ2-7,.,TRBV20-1,CSARGSQGISYEQYF,TGCAGTGCTAGAGGTAGTCAGGGGATCTCCTACGAGCAGTACTTC
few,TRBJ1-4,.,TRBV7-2,CASSPSISQGTEKLFF,TGTGCCAGCAGCCCTAGTATATCGCAGGGGACTGAAAAACTGTTTTTT
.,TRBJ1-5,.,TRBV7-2,CASSLGLAGQDTQHF,TGTGCCAGCAGCTTAGGGCTAGCGGGTCAAGATACGCAGCATTTT
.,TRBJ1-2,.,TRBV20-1,CSATDRNNYGYTF,TGCAGTGCAACGGACAGAAATAACTATGGCTACACCTTC
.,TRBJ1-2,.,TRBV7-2,CASSLPVTGAGYTF,TGTGCCAGCAGCTTACCGGTAACGGGGGCCGGCTACACCTTC
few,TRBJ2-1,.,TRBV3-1,CASSPAGAGLFF,TGTGCCAGCAGCCCCGCGGGGGCTGGTTTGTTCTTC
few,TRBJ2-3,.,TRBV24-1,CATSDLHGEAPQDTQYF,TGTGCCACCAGTGATTTGCATGGCGAAGCGCCGCAAGATACGCAGTATTTT
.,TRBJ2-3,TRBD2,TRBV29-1,CSVEGTSADTQYF,TGCAGCGTTGAGGGGACTAGCGCCGATACGCAGTATTTT
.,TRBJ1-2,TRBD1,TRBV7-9,CASSSDRAAQGNYGYTF,TGTGCCAGCAGCTCGGACAGGGCGGCCCAAGGAAACTATGGCTACACCTTC
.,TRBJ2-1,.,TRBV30,CAWSKPRVAINEQFF,TGTGCCTGGAGTAAGCCCCGGGTGGCTATTAATGAGCAGTTCTTC
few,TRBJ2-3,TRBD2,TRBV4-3,CASSHREGQDTQYF,TGCGCCAGCAGCCACCGGGAGGGCCAAGATACGCAGTATTTT
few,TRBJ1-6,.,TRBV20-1,CSARAEDSYNSPLHF,TGCAGTGCTAGGGCCGAAGATTCCTATAATTCACCCCTCCACTTT
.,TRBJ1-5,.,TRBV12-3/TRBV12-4,CASSIPPRNQPQHF,TGTGCCAGCAGCATACCGCCCAGAAATCAGCCCCAGCATTTT
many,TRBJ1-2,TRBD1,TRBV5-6,CASSKMTGGYYGYTF,TGTGCCAGCAGCAAAATGACAGGGGGCTACTATGGCTACACCTTC
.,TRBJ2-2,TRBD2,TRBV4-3,CASSQGAGSSTGELFF,TGCGCCAGCAGCCAAGGAGCGGGAAGTAGCACCGGGGAGCTGTTTTTT
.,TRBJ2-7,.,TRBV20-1,CSAGPLGSGTPEQYF,TGCAGTGCTGGCCCGTTGGGTAGCGGTACACCCGAGCAGTACTTC
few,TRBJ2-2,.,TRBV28,CASSPSGQGRAGELFF,TGTGCCAGCAGCCCTAGCGGACAGGGCAGGGCTGGGGAGCTGTTTTTT
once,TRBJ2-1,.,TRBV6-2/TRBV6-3,CASSYWGDPYNEQFF,TGTGCCAGCAGTTACTGGGGTGATCCCTACAATGAGCAGTTCTTC
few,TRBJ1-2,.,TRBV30,CAWTGRNYGYTF,TGTGCCTGGACAGGGCGGAACTATGGCTACACCTTC
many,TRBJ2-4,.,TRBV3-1,CASSQDGGRNIQYF,TGTGCCAGCAGCCAAGACGGCGGTAGAAACATTCAGTACTTC
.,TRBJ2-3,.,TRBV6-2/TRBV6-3,CASSSPPLTGDTDTQYF,TGTGCCAGCAGTTCCCCGCCCTTGACAGGAGACACAGATACGCAGTATTTT
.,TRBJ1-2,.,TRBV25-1,CASSQITNYGYTF,TGTGCCAGCAGTCAGATTACTAACTATGGCTACACCTTC
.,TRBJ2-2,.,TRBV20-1,CSAKRVVTEFTGELFF,TGCAGTGCTAAAAGAGTGGTGACAGAGTTCACCGGGGAGCTGTTTTTT